These 5 T cell receptor beta chains were sequenced from one sample in a study of T cells expressing NK-cell markers. One entry per CDR3 protein, without DNA, is what TCRdb gives after re-calling the 5' RACE reads. This table lists approximately 550,000 distinct CDR3 sequences. Sequencing was done on a sample of blood T cells: a sorted CD56 or NKG2C T cell subset, CD4+ or CD8+ T cells, or bulk PBMC T cells (not recorded which). Receptors originate from a man aged 18 to 35 in good health.

The V and J genes are TRBV10-3 and TRBJ2-3; the D call from TCRdb, TRBD1, cannot be confirmed without DNA. The CDR3 has 15 amino acids. The germline V gene has CDR1 ENHRY and CDR2 SYGVKD. This chain's CDR3 is CAIRSEGGSTDTQYF.

The V gene is TRBV5-1, the J gene TRBJ2-1; without DNA, the TCRdb call of TRBD1 cannot be checked. CDR1 and CDR2 from the germline V gene are SGHRS and YFSETQ. The CDR3 runs 16 residues. Here the CDR3 reads CASSLGYRDSYNEQFF.

The chain links TRBV20-1 to TRBJ2-1; TCRdb gives TRBD1 as the D gene, but with no DNA this cannot be confirmed. Germline lookup yields CDR1 DFQATT and CDR2 SNEGSKA (reference sequence). The CDR3 covers 12 residues. Here the CDR3 reads CSARGGTLTSVF.

V and J are TRBV20-1 and TRBJ2-7; TCRdb's D call of TRBD1 is untestable without DNA. The CDR3 spans 13 residues. In germline, CDR1 is DFQATT, CDR2 SNEGSKA (reference sequence). The CDR3 sequence is CSARTGSSYEQYF.

This chain connects TRBV6-6 to TRBJ2-7. In germline, CDR1 is MNHNY, CDR2 SVGAGI (reference sequence). There are 13 residues in the CDR3. The CDR3 sequence is CASSYNSPYEQYF.